The rows below give T cell receptor beta chains drawn from one sample of a study of T cell repertoires in cytomegalovirus infection. TCRdb reprocessed the reads via MiXCR and lists one record per CDR3 protein. The sample carries about 360,000 distinct CDR3 sequences, 15% to 20% recorded once. Sequencing input: PBMCs. The receptors derive from a human donor in good health (CMV status not recorded). Some clones in this sample may be carry-over from other donors' samples. The CDR3 runs from the conserved cysteine through the conserved F or W.

v_gene,CDR3aa
TRBV27,CASSFPGTGAYNEQFF
TRBV27,CASSWKPPDTQYF
TRBV4-3,CASSQGTGRGITDTEAFF
TRBV12-3/TRBV12-4,CASSVDRGAPFF
TRBV2,CASSENRAGTGELFF
TRBV6-2/TRBV6-3,CASNPGGITEAFF
TRBV3-1,CASSQLLAGMNEQFF
TRBV7-6,CASSSRGLAGVGEQFF
TRBV19,CASSADRVAEAFF
TRBV7-2,CASSKRPGGIGDTEAFF
TRBV6-5,CASSSTGESGANVLTF
TRBV15,CATSRFGGQGTDTQYF
TRBV4-3,CASSQVGQKNTEAFF
TRBV5-6,CASSLGPGTYNEQFF
TRBV7-4,CASSPIISGRQETQYF
TRBV10-3,CAIRGTSGDYEQYF
TRBV11-3,CASSSQGIDTQYF
TRBV6-5,CASSYGVNQPQHF
TRBV7-2,CASSSGLAPTYEQYF
TRBV18,CASSRGQWGYTQYF
TRBV11-1,CASSWGPSADEKLFF
TRBV6-2/TRBV6-3,CASSPGPGQTYEQYF
TRBV7-2,CASSFGHLDQPQHF
TRBV7-2,CASSFQRSTYEQYF
TRBV2,CASRAGLPYNEQFF
TRBV6-5,CASSYSNPGRVYFGNTIYF
TRBV2,CASSALPAGAGDTQYF
TRBV7-9,CASEQASRGTQYF
TRBV11-2,CASSLDQLAGFRVNEQFF
TRBV20-1,CSASRDRGLGANVLTF
TRBV28,CASTQVGRQETQYF
TRBV20-1,CSARDYGTGTDTQYF
TRBV12-3/TRBV12-4,CASSFPAGSSYEQYF
TRBV12-3/TRBV12-4,CASSFAPYEQYF
TRBV24-1,CATQKGGENTGELFF
TRBV28,CASSPVQGFGELFF
TRBV27,CASSPWGGYGYTF
TRBV5-4,CASSSEGRSGIEQFF
TRBV10-3,CAISEPGQPQHF
TRBV7-2,CASSPSPRRSTEAFF
TRBV5-5,CASSLVGLGNQPQHF
TRBV7-6,CASSFSASSYNEQFF